The 32 T cell receptor beta chains below all came from one sample that was sequenced in a study of blood T cell repertoires in COVID-19. Only in-frame clones appear in the TCRdb table, and some are missing; sequencing was by immunoSEQ multiplex PCR. The sample records under 200,000 clones, about 86% being singletons. What was sequenced was peripheral blood. The receptors come from a man aged 50-60 years with active or convalescent COVID-19.

DNA of the CDR3: TGTGCCAGCAGCACCTTGACAGGGTTGGGCGAGCAGTACTTC. Translating gives CASSTLTGLGEQYF. V and J are TRBV5-5 and TRBJ2-7, with TRBD1 matching over 7 bases. The V gene's germline CDR1 is SGHKS and CDR2 YYEKEE (reference sequence). The CDR3 runs to 14 residues. Unmatched junction bases numbered 10, after V lost 4 bases and J lost 6 bases.

The chain uses TRBV27 and TRBJ1-5; D gene uncertain. Germline CDR1 and CDR2: MNHEY and SMNVEV (reference sequence). The CDR3 length is 13 residues. V was pared by 1 base and J by 4 bases, with 5 bases between. The CDR3 protein is CASSLWQNQPQHF. Written as DNA, the CDR3 is TGTGCCAGCAGTTTATGGCAGAATCAGCCCCAGCATTTT.

This sequence joins TRBV11-2 and TRBJ2-6; D might be TRBD1 (5 bases). Per the germline V gene, CDR1 is SGHAT and CDR2 is FQNNGV. V gave up 6 bases and J gave up 0 bases, with 18 bases separating them. The CDR3 runs to 18 residues. CDR3 residues: CASSSLMTASSGANVLTF. CDR3 in DNA: TGTGCCAGCAGTTCTCTAATGACAGCTAGCTCTGGGGCCAACGTCCTGACTTTC.

This clone came up once. V is TRBV5-1 and J is TRBJ2-3, with 11 positions matching TRBD1. Per germline, CDR1 SGHRS and CDR2 YFSETQ. The length of the CDR3 is 16 residues. The junction had 7 bases not matched to a gene; V was cut back by 4 bases and J by 3 bases. Here the CDR3 reads CASSQGTGGGTDTQYF. Here the CDR3 DNA reads TGCGCCAGCAGCCAAGGGACAGGGGGAGGGACAGATACGCAGTATTTT. The whole variable domain, remainder taken from reference TRBV5-1 and TRBJ2-3, is KAGVTQTPRYLIKTRGQQVTLSCSPISGHRSVSWYQQTPGQGLQFLFEYFSETQRNKGNFPGRFSGRQFSNSRSEMNVSTLELGDSALYLCASSQGTGGGTDTQYFGPGTRLTVL.

The J gene is TRBJ1-1, the V gene TRBV30; 7 bases fit TRBD1. CDR3 length: 15 residues. V was pared by 3 bases and J by 5 bases, with 12 bases of the junction left unmatched. Germline V gene lookup returns CDR1 GTSNPN and CDR2 SVGIG (reference sequence). DNA of the CDR3: TGTGCCTGGAGCCAAGGGTTAGCAGGGGGGACTGAAGCTTTCTTT. Translated: CAWSQGLAGGTEAFF.

This clone came up once. V and J are TRBV9 and TRBJ2-1, with D unresolved. This CDR3 is 16 amino acids long. Trimming shortened V by 0 bases and J by 7 bases, and 17 bases separated the two germline ends. Germline CDR1 reads SGDLS; CDR2 reads YYNGEE. CDR3 loop: CASSVGFAESKNEQFF. The CDR3 DNA is TGTGCCAGCAGCGTAGGTTTCGCGGAGAGCAAGAATGAGCAGTTCTTC.

The chain recombines TRBV11-3 with TRBJ2-2, with 7 bases identical to TRBD1. Germline-derived CDR1 and CDR2 are SGHNT and YENEEA. The ends lost 4 bases at V and 7 bases at J; junction bases unmatched: 6. This CDR3 region has 14 residues. The CDR3 loop reads CASSSTGLGGELFF. CDR3 coding DNA: TGTGCCAGCAGCTCGACAGGGCTTGGCGGGGAGCTGTTTTTT.

The rearrangement uses TRBV19 and TRBJ1-1, with 8 positions matching TRBD1. CDR1 LNHDA and CDR2 SQIVND come from the germline V gene (reference sequence). CDR3 length: 14 residues. The V and J ends lost 3 bases and 2 bases, in that order; junction bases with no gene match: 2. Written as DNA, the CDR3 is TGTGCCAGTAGTATTGCAGGGGGCAACACTGAAGCTTTCTTT. It encodes CASSIAGGNTEAFF.

The CDR3 DNA is TGCGCCAGCAGCCAAGATCTGGGACAGGGGAAAAATGAGCAGTTCTTC. Its translation: CASSQDLGQGKNEQFF. V usage is TRBV4-3 and J usage is TRBJ2-1, with TRBD1 matching 10 bases. V trimming: 0 bases; J trimming: 7 bases; junction bases outside the gene matches: 6. This CDR3 comprises 16 residues. Germline assignment: CDR1 LGHNA and CDR2 YSLEER.

V and J are TRBV4-3 and TRBJ2-3, with 9 bases fitting TRBD2. The CDR3 is 16 amino acids. V lost 2 bases, J lost 3 bases, and 6 bases stayed unmatched. Germline V gene lookup returns CDR1 LGHNA and CDR2 YSLEER. The CDR3 bases are TGCGCCAGCAGCCAACAAGCGGGAGGTCGGACAGATACGCAGTATTTT. Translation gives CASSQQAGGRTDTQYF.

This chain links TRBV7-9 with TRBJ1-2, with 8 bases that match TRBD1. The CDR3 runs 13 residues. CDR1 and CDR2 from the germline V gene are SEHNR and FQNEAQ (reference sequence). The J segment lost 8 bases and the V segment lost 6 bases, leaving 8 bases of the junction unmatched. The CDR3 DNA follows: TGTGCCAGCAGGGTAGACAGGGGTGACGGCTACACCTTC. Translation: CASRVDRGDGYTF.

This chain connects TRBV3-1 (or the pseudogene TRBV3-2) to TRBJ1-3, with D unclear. The length of the CDR3 is 14 residues. Trimming stripped 5 bases from V and 0 bases from J, with 8 bases between. The germline V gene has CDR1 LGHDT and CDR2 YNNKEL (reference sequence). CDR3 DNA sequence: TGTGCCAGCAGCGCAACAGACTCTGGAAACACCATATATTTT. It codes for CASSATDSGNTIYF.

The V and J genes are TRBV7-9 and TRBJ2-2, with 9 bases matching TRBD2. The length of the CDR3 is 14 residues. V dropped 8 bases and J dropped 2; count of bases not matched to a gene: 3. Germline CDR1 SEHNR, CDR2 FQNEAQ (reference sequence). This chain's CDR3 is CASRGTSNTGELFF. The CDR3 DNA sequence: TGTGCCAGCCGGGGGACTAGCAACACCGGGGAGCTGTTTTTT.

The chain is built from TRBV28 and TRBJ2-1; the D gene is possibly TRBD2 (6 bases). V lost 6 bases and J lost 12, with 18 bases in between. The CDR3 sequence is 13 residues long. Germline assignment: CDR1 MDHEN and CDR2 SYDVKM. The DNA for the CDR3 is TGTGCCAGCAGCTATGGTGGACGGGAGAGGCAGTTCTTC. Translating it yields CASSYGGRERQFF. The whole variable domain, remainder taken from reference TRBV28 and TRBJ2-1, is DVKVTQSSRYLVKRTGEKVFLECVQDMDHENMFWYRQDPGLGLRLIYFSYDVKMKEKGDIPEGYSVSREKKERFSLILESASTNQTSMYLCASSYGGRERQFFGPGTRLTVL.

This clone was counted once. The V call is TRBV13, the J call TRBJ1-5; no definite D call. Trimming removed 4 bases from V and 0 bases from J, with 7 bases in between. The CDR3 consists of 14 residues. Per germline, CDR1 PRHDT and CDR2 FYEKMQ (reference sequence). The CDR3, as DNA: TGTGCCAGCAGCTCAGGCTATAGCAATCAGCCCCAGCATTTT. As protein: CASSSGYSNQPQHF.

The gene calls are TRBV28 and TRBJ1-5; 7 bases line up with TRBD1. Unmatched junction bases numbered 6, after V lost 6 bases and J lost 1 base. CDR1 is MDHEN, CDR2 SYDVKM, per germline. CDR3 size: 15 residues. CDR3 loop: CASSPTGISNQPQHF. Written as DNA, the CDR3 is TGTGCCAGCAGCCCGACAGGGATCAGCAATCAGCCCCAGCATTTT.

V is TRBV27 and J is TRBJ1-4; 8 nucleotides align to TRBD1. Germline V gene lookup returns CDR1 MNHEY and CDR2 SMNVEV (reference sequence). Trimming cost V 2 bases and J 8 bases; bases outside gene matches: 7. The CDR3 is made up of 15 amino acids. Here the CDR3 reads CASSLEPTGVEKLFF. The CDR3 DNA reads as TGTGCCAGCAGTTTAGAACCGACAGGGGTCGAAAAACTGTTTTTT.

The chain recombines TRBV19 with TRBJ2-4; tentatively, D is TRBD1 (5 bases). CDR3 length: 16 amino acids. Trimming pared 1 base from V and 2 bases from J, leaving 12 bases between. Germline V gives CDR1 LNHDA, CDR2 SQIVND (reference sequence). CDR3 coding DNA: TGTGCCAGTAGTATAGTTCCAGGGATGACCAAAAACATTCAGTACTTC. This codes for CASSIVPGMTKNIQYF. Combining the CDR3 with reference TRBV19 and TRBJ2-4 gives the whole variable domain DGGITQSPKYLFRKEGQNVTLSCEQNLNHDAMYWYRQDPGQGLRLIYYSQIVNDFQKGDIAEGYSVSREKKESFPLTVTSAQKNPTAFYLCASSIVPGMTKNIQYFGAGTRLSVL.

The chain uses TRBV5-4 and TRBJ2-6, with D possibly being TRBD1 (6 bases). V lost 5 bases and J lost 0, with 15 bases in between. The germline CDR1 and CDR2 sequences are SGHNT and YYREEE (reference sequence). This CDR3 spans 17 amino acids. The CDR3 region is CASSSGHLPSGANVLTF. The CDR3 DNA reads as TGTGCCAGCAGTTCGGGACACCTTCCCTCTGGGGCCAACGTCCTGACTTTC.

The chain employs TRBV6-5 and TRBJ1-3, with D hard to call. V was pared by 8 bases and J by 2 bases, with 13 bases between. This CDR3 comprises 14 residues. Looked up from germline, CDR1 is MNHEY and CDR2 is SVGAGI. CDR3 bases: TGTGCCAGCTGCTATTCCCGGGCTGGAAACACCATATATTTT. Its protein product is CASCYSRAGNTIYF.

The chain uses TRBV6-5 and TRBJ2-7; 9 bases align to TRBD2. With V trimmed by 6 bases and J by 7 bases, 7 bases remained unmatched. Germline V gene sequence: CDR1 MNHEY, CDR2 SVGAGI. This CDR3 has 13 residues. The CDR3 DNA is TGTGCCAGCAGCCTTCGGCGGGGGGGGGAGCAGTACTTC. Its protein product is CASSLRRGGEQYF.

CDR3 protein: CASSQDGGESSPLHF. In nucleotides, the CDR3 is TGTGCCAGCAGCCAAGATGGGGGGGAGAGTTCACCCCTCCACTTT. The rearrangement links TRBV14 to TRBJ1-6; possibly TRBD1 for D (5 bases). The V end was cut by 0 bases, the J end by 9 bases, with 12 bases between. Germline loops: CDR1 SGHDN, CDR2 FVKESK. CDR3 length equals 15 residues.

The chain links TRBV6-1 to TRBJ1-5; maybe TRBD1 (6 bases). This CDR3 is built from 13 residues. V was clipped by 4 bases and J by 7 bases, with 11 bases between them. CDR1 is MNHNS and CDR2 is SASEGT in the germline V gene. In nucleotides, the CDR3 is TGTGCCAGCAGTGGGGGGCTACAGCAGCCCCAGCATTTT. Translation gives CASSGGLQQPQHF.

The chain is built from TRBV30 and TRBJ2-7; 9 positions match TRBD2. Germline V gives CDR1 GTSNPN, CDR2 SVGIG (reference sequence). The CDR3 length is 15 residues. V trimming: 3 bases; J trimming: 2 bases; junction bases outside the gene matches: 8. The CDR3: CAWRSRTSVTYEQYF. For the CDR3, the DNA is TGTGCCTGGAGATCCCGGACTAGCGTAACCTACGAGCAGTACTTC. The full variable domain, its missing parts supplied by reference TRBV30 and TRBJ2-7, is SQTIHQWPATLVQPVGSPLSLECTVEGTSNPNLYWYRQAAGRGLQLLFYSVGIGQISSEVPQNLSASRPQDRQFILSSKKLLLSDSGFYLCAWRSRTSVTYEQYFGPGTRLTVT.

This clone was seen a few times. The rearrangement links TRBV5-1 to TRBJ2-2, with 10 bases matching TRBD1. V lost 5 bases and J lost 4; bases outside the gene matches: 5. Germline V gene data show CDR1 as SGHRS and CDR2 as YFSETQ. The CDR3 has 15 residues. In DNA, the CDR3 is TGCGCCAGCAGAGGGGACAGGGGATTCACCGGGGAGCTGTTTTTT. Protein: CASRGDRGFTGELFF.

This clone was seen once. The chain employs TRBV10-3 and TRBJ1-1; 7 positions match TRBD1. The CDR3 is 16 amino acids. Germline assignment: CDR1 ENHRY and CDR2 SYGVKD. V trimming: 2 bases; J trimming: 1 base; junction bases outside the gene matches: 7. Here the CDR3 DNA reads TGTGCCATCAGTGAGCCAACCGGGACAGCGAACACTGAAGCTTTCTTT. Protein sequence: CAISEPTGTANTEAFF.

The chain uses TRBV7-9 and TRBJ1-1; D is uncertain. Trimming cost V 3 bases and J 0 bases, with 11 bases left between them. Germline V gene sequence: CDR1 SEHNR, CDR2 FQNEAQ (reference sequence). CDR3 length: 15 residues. CDR3 sequence reads: CASSFPVSLNTEAFF. As DNA, the CDR3 is TGTGCCAGCAGCTTTCCAGTTTCTTTGAACACTGAAGCTTTCTTT.

This rearrangement joins TRBV5-4 to TRBJ2-1; TRBD2 matches 9 bases. Per germline, CDR1 SGHNT and CDR2 YYREEE (reference sequence). The CDR3 has 18 residues. With 4 bases clipped from V and 3 bases from J, the junction kept 14 bases outside the gene matches. CDR3 DNA: TGTGCCAGCAGCATTCTAGGTAGCGGGGGATCGTACTACAATGAGCAGTTCTTC. As protein: CASSILGSGGSYYNEQFF.

V and J are TRBV4-1 and TRBJ2-5; weak D call: TRBD2 (6 bases). CDR3 length equals 16 residues. Trimming took off 4 bases at V and 1 base at J, with 16 bases between the two ends. In germline, CDR1 is MGHRA, CDR2 YSYEKL. DNA for the CDR3: TGCGCCAGCAGCCTCGGGGTAGCGGAATCCCAAGAGACCCAGTACTTC. Amino acid sequence: CASSLGVAESQETQYF.

V is TRBV4-3 and J is TRBJ2-7; TRBD1 is a possible D gene (6 bases). Trimming removed 3 bases from V and 10 bases from J, with 19 bases in between. CDR1 is LGHNA, CDR2 YSLEER, per germline. This CDR3 comprises 14 residues. This chain's CDR3 is CASSHNDRSAQQYF. The CDR3, as DNA: TGCGCCAGCAGCCATAACGACAGGTCTGCGCAACAGTACTTC.

The V call is TRBV7-2, the J call TRBJ1-5, with 7 bases matching TRBD1. There are 15 residues in the CDR3. Germline trimming cut 5 bases from V and 3 bases from J; bases unmatched to any gene: 7. Germline V gives CDR1 SGHTA, CDR2 FQGNSA. The CDR3 reads CASSPRQGVNQPQHF. The CDR3 coding sequence is TGTGCCAGCAGCCCCCGACAGGGCGTCAATCAGCCCCAGCATTTT.

This chain joins TRBV19 and TRBJ2-4, with a tentative D call TRBD1 (5 bases). Germline V CDR1 and CDR2: LNHDA, SQIVND (reference sequence). This CDR3 has 15 amino acids. V dropped 7 bases and J dropped 3 bases, with 16 bases sitting between them. The CDR3 DNA is TGTGCCAGTAACCGACAGCCCCCCCACAAAAACATTCAGTACTTC. Translation: CASNRQPPHKNIQYF.